Here is one TCR beta chain with its context. This sample is part of a study of blood T cell repertoires in COVID-19. Study-wide context: Sources were T cells, B-cell-depleted T cells, or PBMCs; the material itself was cDNA or gDNA.

Authors' analysis steps: Reference gene primers were amplified, and this amplification served to estimate nucleated cell counts. The method was immunoSEQ multiplex PCR; TCRdb's version includes in-frame clones alone and lacks a portion of them. D and trimming were read from the DNA, whereas the V and J calls and clone size are those reported in that table. Of 90,000 to 120,000 clones listed, around 89% are singletons. Per the germline V gene, CDR1 is MNHEY and CDR2 is SMNVEV (reference sequence). V was clipped by 1 base and J by 1 base; unmatched bases: 5. The length of the CDR3 is 16 residues. This chain links TRBV27 with TRBJ2-3; 7 nucleotides line up with TRBD2. This TCR was recovered from a man aged 35-49 years with active or convalescent COVID-19. Sequencing was carried out using peripheral blood. DNA of the CDR3: TGTGCCAGCAGTTTATTCGCGGGAGTGGGCACAGATACGCAGTATTTT. Amino acids: CASSLFAGVGTDTQYF.